This T cell receptor (beta chain) was documented in a study of OX40 agonist ivuxolimab in advanced cancers. Whole-study context: A diagnosis of hepatocellular carcinoma, melanoma, renal cell or head and neck cancer was present in dose-escalation patients.

The protocol was immunoSEQ multiplex PCR, while the TCRdb copy is restricted to in-frame clones and leaves out a portion. The table includes about 77,000 clones, more than 70% detected once. Remarks on this clone: Its antigen is unidentified.

CDR1 and CDR2 (germline): KGHSH, LQKENI. This CDR3 contains 15 residues. The V and J ends lost 2 bases and 4 bases, in that order; junction bases with no gene match: 3. Regarding the study as a whole: Both blood CD4+ and CD8+ T cells showed clonal growth by week 6 at 0.1 to 3.0 mg/kg.

The receptor comes from an adult with an advanced solid tumor such as melanoma, head and neck, liver or kidney cancer. Sequencing was performed on CD4+ or CD8+ T cells sorted from blood, taken in a trial of the OX40 agonist ivuxolimab. The chain couples TRBV18 to TRBJ2-2; 8 bases align to TRBD1. CDR3 region: CASSPTTGGTGELFF. CDR3 in DNA: TGTGCCAGCTCACCAACCACAGGGGGCACCGGGGAGCTGTTTTTT.